This T cell receptor (beta chain) originates from a study of beta chain features in type 1 diabetes. Findings of the study overall: Moderate but significant shortening of TCRB CDR3s was recorded in all four CD4+ subsets from Type 1 diabetes patients.

This clone was picked up a small number of times. Its specificity is not known. All of the isolated RNA was reverse transcribed, so expressed TCRB transcripts were sequenced. Sequencing used immunoSEQ multiplex PCR; TCRdb keeps in-frame clones, though not all of them. The table shows about 640,000 clones, with around 12% occurring only once. The CDR3 runs 15 residues. V was cut by 4 bases and J by 3 bases, with 16 bases left in between. Germline loops: CDR1 MDHEN, CDR2 SYDVKM. The TCR sequence derives from a man under 40 with type 1 diabetes. The chain employs TRBV28 and TRBJ2-7; D is unclear. The material sequenced was naive CD4+ T cells from blood. The CDR3, as DNA: TGTGCCAGCAGTTCCAGCCCCGAGCAGCGCTACGAGCAGTACTTC. As protein: CASSSSPEQRYEQYF.